This T cell receptor beta chain is from a study of T cells in Graves' hyperthyroidism and ophthalmopathy. V shed 4 bases and J shed 8 bases, with 15 bases lying between them. CDR1 is SGHTA, CDR2 FQGNSA, per germline. The CDR3 runs 15 residues. Study-wide findings and caveats: Blood also contained most expanded thyroid clonotypes above 0.001. Median prediction lead before ophthalmopathy onset was around seven months with the model.

There were TCR beta CDR3 regions amplified from RNA transcripts. First-round RT-PCR targeting the TCR CDR3 was performed with the HTBI primer set. TCRdb reprocessed the multiplex PCR reads via MiXCR and lists one record per CDR3 protein. The sample holds 550,000 to 700,000 distinct CDR3 sequences, under 60% seen once. This clonotype was observed many times. Its target is not known. V and J are TRBV7-2 and TRBJ1-6, with D hard to call. The clonotype was recovered from an adult woman with Graves' disease, either hyperthyroidism or ophthalmopathy (not recorded which). The sample taken for sequencing was peripheral blood or thyroid tissue (not recorded which). For the CDR3, the DNA is TGTGCCAGCAGCTCACAAACCCGTCGGGATTCACCCCTCCACTTT. Amino acid sequence: CASSSQTRRDSPLHF.